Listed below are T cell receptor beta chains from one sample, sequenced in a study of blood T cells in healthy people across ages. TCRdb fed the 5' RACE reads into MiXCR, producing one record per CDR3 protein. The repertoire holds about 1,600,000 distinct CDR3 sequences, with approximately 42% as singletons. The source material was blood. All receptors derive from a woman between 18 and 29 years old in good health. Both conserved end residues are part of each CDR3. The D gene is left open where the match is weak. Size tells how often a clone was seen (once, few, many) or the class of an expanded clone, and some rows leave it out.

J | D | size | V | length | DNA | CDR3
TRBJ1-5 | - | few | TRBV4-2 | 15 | TGTGCCAGCAGCCAAGAATCGGGGGGCGGACAGCCCCAGCATTTT | CASSQESGGGQPQHF
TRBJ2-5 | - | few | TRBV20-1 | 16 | TGCAGTGCCAACAGGTTACCGAAAGAGCCCGAAGAGACCCAGTACTTC | CSANRLPKEPEETQYF
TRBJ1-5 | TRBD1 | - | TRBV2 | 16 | TGTGCCAGCAGGAGGACAGGCCTAAATAGCAATCAGCCCCAGCATTTT | CASRRTGLNSNQPQHF
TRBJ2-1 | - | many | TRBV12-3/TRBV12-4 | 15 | TGTGCCAGCAGTCCCCTAGAGGGATCGCGGGATGAGCAGTTCTTC | CASSPLEGSRDEQFF
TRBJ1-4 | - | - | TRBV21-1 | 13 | TGTGCCAGCAACCTGGGGAAGACGGGAAAACTGTTTTTT | CASNLGKTGKLFF
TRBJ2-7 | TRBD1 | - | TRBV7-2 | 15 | TGTGCCAGCAGCCGTGGACAGGGGCAACCCTACGAGCAGTACTTC | CASSRGQGQPYEQYF
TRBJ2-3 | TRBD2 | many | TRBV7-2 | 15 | TGTGCCAGCAGCTGGTCCGGGGGGGAGACAGATACGCAGTATTTT | CASSWSGGETDTQYF
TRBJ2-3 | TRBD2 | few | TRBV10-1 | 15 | TGCGCCAGCAGTGATGGCGGGAGCGTCCACGATACGCAGTATTTT | CASSDGGSVHDTQYF
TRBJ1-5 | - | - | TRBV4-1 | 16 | TGCGCCAGCAGCCAAGGGAGGCCCCCTTCCAATCAGCCCCAGCATTTT | CASSQGRPPSNQPQHF
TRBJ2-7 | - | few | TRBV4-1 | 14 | TGCGCCAGCAGCCAAGTTGCAGATTCCTACGAGCAGTACTTC | CASSQVADSYEQYF
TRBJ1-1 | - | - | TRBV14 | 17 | TGTGCCAGCAGCCAAGATAGTTCGGGGGGCGCAAGGACTGAAGCTTTCTTT | CASSQDSSGGARTEAFF
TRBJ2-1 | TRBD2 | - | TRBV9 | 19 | TGTGCCAGCAGCGTCGACCCGATCGGAGCGGGACTAGCGGTTAATGAGCAGTTCTTC | CASSVDPIGAGLAVNEQFF
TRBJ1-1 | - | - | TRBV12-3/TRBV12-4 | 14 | TGTGCCAGCAGTGCCATAACAAGGACAGCTGAAGCTTTCTTT | CASSAITRTAEAFF
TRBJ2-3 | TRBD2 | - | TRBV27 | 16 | TGTGCCAGCAGTTCCCGGACTAGCCGAGTGGGAGATACGCAGTATTTT | CASSSRTSRVGDTQYF
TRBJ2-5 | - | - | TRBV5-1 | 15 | TGCGCCGGCAGCTTGGATGGCGGACGCCAAGAGACCCAGTACTTC | CAGSLDGGRQETQYF
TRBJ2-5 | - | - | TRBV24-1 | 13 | TGTGCCACCAGTGATTGGCCTCAAGAGACCCAGTACTTC | CATSDWPQETQYF
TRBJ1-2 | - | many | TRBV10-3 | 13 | TGTGCCATCAGTGAGGGGGGCCACCTTGGCTACACCTTC | CAISEGGHLGYTF
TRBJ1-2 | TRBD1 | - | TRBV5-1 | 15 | TGCGCCAGCAGCCCGGGGACAGGGACCCCCTATGGCTACACCTTC | CASSPGTGTPYGYTF
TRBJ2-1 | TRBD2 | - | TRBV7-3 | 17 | TGTGCCAGCAGCTCCCGGGGAGGGGCTAGCGGGAACAATGAGCAGTTCTTC | CASSSRGGASGNNEQFF
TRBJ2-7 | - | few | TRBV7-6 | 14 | TGTGCCAGCAGCTTAGGCCTAATGGGCTTCGAGCAGTACTTC | CASSLGLMGFEQYF
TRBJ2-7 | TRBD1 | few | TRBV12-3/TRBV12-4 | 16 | TGTGCCAGCAGTCCGAAAGGGACAGGGGGCTCCTACGAGCAGTACTTC | CASSPKGTGGSYEQYF
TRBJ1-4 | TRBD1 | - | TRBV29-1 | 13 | TGCAGCGTTGCCGGGACAGGGGGTGAAAAACTGTTTTTT | CSVAGTGGEKLFF
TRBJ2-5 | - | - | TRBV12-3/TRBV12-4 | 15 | TGTGCCAGCAGTTTTGGCTACCGAGCAGATGGGACCCAGTACTTC | CASSFGYRADGTQYF
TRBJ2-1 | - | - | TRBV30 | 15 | TGTGCCTGGGACCCGGACAGGGAGGGCTACAATGAGCAGTTCTTC | CAWDPDREGYNEQFF
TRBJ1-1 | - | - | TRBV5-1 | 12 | TGCGCCAGCAGCTTGGAGTTCGGTGAAGCTTTCTTT | CASSLEFGEAFF